This TCR beta chain was recovered during a study of CD8+CD57+ T cells in acquired aplastic anemia. Study background: Mean DNA quantity obtained from sorted CD4+ and CD8+ cells was 3.2 ug.

Trimming cost V 7 bases and J 3 bases; bases outside gene matches: 12. Per the germline V gene, CDR1 is SGHRS and CDR2 is YFSETQ. The CDR3 has 15 residues. Comment on this clonotype: No antigen is known for it.

Patients who underwent sequencing had shown CD8+CD57+ cell expansion by flow cytometry. The enrolled patients all had severe acquired aplastic anemia. Untreated patients provided the blood samples, with no therapy given before sampling. Investigators profiled TCR beta VDJ and CDR3 from genomic DNA template. TCRdb called the reads again in MiXCR, with one record for every CDR3 protein. This sample has hundreds of thousands of distinct CDR3 sequences, with around 45% found just once. Whole-study findings and limits: A set of around 30 CD8+ CDR3 sequences was shared between patients and controls, and these sequences appeared highly expressed in patients.

The specimen sequenced was sorted CD4+, CD8+, or CD8+CD57+ T cells (not recorded which) from PBMCs. This TCR was recovered from a human donor with aplastic anemia. The chain recombines TRBV5-1 with TRBJ1-2, with 7 bases aligning to TRBD1. This chain's CDR3 is CASRLGSTGDYGYTF. The CDR3 DNA reads TGCGCCAGCCGGCTTGGTAGTACAGGGGACTATGGCTACACCTTC.